Below, 27 T cell receptor beta chains from the same sample are listed, as sequenced in a study of graft-versus-host responses after intestinal transplantation. Data came from immunoSEQ multiplex PCR; TCRdb stores just in-frame clones and leaves some out. The sample has roughly 15,000 clones, approximately 40% seen once; the top ten hold about 2.5%. Co-plated with roughly 200,000 CFSE-labeled responder cells were roughly 200,000 irradiated, violet-dye-labeled stimulator cells. This specimen consisted of alloreactive CD8+ T cells from a mixed lymphocyte reaction culture, obtained before intestinal transplant. Subset described: CFSE-low proliferating T cells sorted from approximately 6-day pre-transplant mixed lymphocyte reaction (GvH or HvG direction). The receptors stem from a human patient who received an intestinal transplant.

J is TRBJ1-1 and V is TRBV6-6; the D is unclear. With 2 bases removed from V and 3 bases from J, the gap between germline ends came to 4 bases. This CDR3 is 12 amino acids long. CDR1 and CDR2 (germline): MNHNY, SVGAGI (reference sequence). The CDR3 DNA reads as TGTGCCAGCAGTTACGGGGACACTGAAGCTTTCTTT. Translation: CASSYGDTEAFF.

The chain uses TRBV27 and TRBJ1-1; TRBD1 might be the D (5 bases). Germline-derived CDR1 and CDR2 are MNHEY and SMNVEV (reference sequence). The CDR3 spans 12 residues. V was cut by 5 bases and J by 6 bases, with 10 bases left in between. The CDR3 spells CASSGGGAEAFF. In DNA form, the CDR3 reads TGTGCCAGCAGTGGGGGTGGAGCTGAAGCTTTCTTT.

This clone has more than one count but fewer than ten. The chain carries TRBV6-6 and TRBJ1-6, with 8 bases that match TRBD1. J was trimmed by 7 bases and V by 4 bases; bases with no gene match: 6. This CDR3 has 15 amino acids. Germline-derived CDR1 and CDR2 are MNHNY and SVGAGI (reference sequence). The CDR3 here is CASSSGTGSNSPLHF. The CDR3, as DNA: TGTGCCAGCAGTTCCGGGACAGGTTCAAATTCACCCCTCCACTTT.

This clone was observed a handful of times. Here the CDR3 DNA reads TGTGCCAGCAGCTACCCCGGGGCCTACTATGGCTACACCTTC. Its protein product is CASSYPGAYYGYTF. V is TRBV11-2 and J is TRBJ1-2, with D perhaps TRBD1 (5 bases). The CDR3 covers 14 residues. Germline V gene data show CDR1 as SGHAT and CDR2 as FQNNGV. With 4 bases removed from V and 3 bases from J, the gap between germline ends came to 12 bases.

The gene calls are TRBV27 and TRBJ1-5; weak D call: TRBD1 (6 bases). The V and J ends lost 5 bases and 7 bases respectively, with 18 bases between them. The V gene's germline CDR1 is MNHEY and CDR2 SMNVEV (reference sequence). The CDR3 has 15 residues. CDR3 nucleotide sequence: TGTGCCAGCAGTCCGGGTGGGGACACTGTACAGCCCCAGCATTTT. It encodes CASSPGGDTVQPQHF.

In this sample, this clone is medium-sized. This chain connects TRBV4-1 to TRBJ1-2; D call uncertain. Per the germline V gene, CDR1 is MGHRA and CDR2 is YSYEKL. The V end was cut by 0 bases, the J end by 1 base, with 9 bases between. This CDR3 has 15 amino acids. CDR3 sequence reads: CASSQEEQLNYGYTF. CDR3 coding DNA: TGCGCCAGCAGCCAAGAGGAACAGCTTAACTATGGCTACACCTTC.

This clone has just one count. The gene calls are TRBV13 and TRBJ1-2, with D perhaps TRBD1 (5 bases). With 0 bases removed from V and 8 bases from J, the gap between germline ends came to 13 bases. The CDR3 extends over 14 amino acids. CDR1 is PRHDT, CDR2 FYEKMQ, per germline (reference sequence). The CDR3 nucleotides are TGTGCCAGCAGCTTAGGGGGACCAGGGCCCGGCTACACCTTC. This gives the protein CASSLGGPGPGYTF.

This clone appeared a few times. V is TRBV9 and J is TRBJ2-1, with D unresolved. The CDR3 has 14 amino acids. Germline values: CDR1 SGDLS, CDR2 YYNGEE. Trimming took 4 bases from V and 9 from J, leaving 17 bases between them. CDR3 sequence (DNA): TGTGCCAGCAGCTTAAATACAATAACCGCTGAGCAGTTCTTC. This codes for CASSLNTITAEQFF.

V and J are TRBV7-9 and TRBJ2-1; D gene uncertain. CDR1 is SEHNR, CDR2 FQNEAQ, per germline (reference sequence). The CDR3 sequence is 15 residues long. Trimming removed 5 bases at V and 6 bases at J, with 17 bases between. CDR3 sequence reads: CASSPAASPRNEQFF. In DNA form, the CDR3 reads TGTGCCAGCAGCCCCGCAGCCAGCCCTCGCAATGAGCAGTTCTTC.

The gene calls are TRBV7-8 and TRBJ1-5, with 8 bases lining up with TRBD1. Germline lookup yields CDR1 SGHVS and CDR2 FQNEAQ. This CDR3 has 14 residues. Losses at the gene ends were 5 bases for V and 9 bases for J; bases not matched to a gene: 9. The CDR3 is CASSGDRGTRPQHF. Here the CDR3 DNA reads TGTGCCAGCAGCGGCGACAGGGGAACCCGGCCCCAGCATTTT.

By proportion, this clone is medium-sized. V is TRBV6-4 and J is TRBJ1-1; no firm D call. Germline-derived CDR1 and CDR2 are MRHNA and SNTAGT. V lost 4 bases, J lost 0 bases, and 6 bases lay in between. This CDR3 is 13 amino acids long. Written as DNA, the CDR3 is TGTGCCAGCAGTGTGGGAGTGAACACTGAAGCTTTCTTT. This codes for CASSVGVNTEAFF.

The chain recombines TRBV29-1 with TRBJ1-2, with 8 bases matching TRBD1. The CDR3 is made up of 12 amino acids. CDR1 SQVTM and CDR2 ANQGSEA come from the germline V gene. V shed 0 bases, J shed 10 bases, and the junction held 4 bases outside the gene matches. This CDR3 reads CSVEEGTGFYTF. CDR3 coding DNA: TGCAGCGTTGAAGAGGGGACAGGATTCTACACCTTC.

In this sample, this clone turned up a few times. The chain links TRBV5-1 to TRBJ2-3, with D possibly being TRBD2 (6 bases). Germline assignment: CDR1 SGHRS and CDR2 YFSETQ. Trimming pared 8 bases from V and 4 bases from J, leaving 20 bases between. The CDR3 consists of 15 residues. CDR3: CARGNGTLLPDTQYF. In nucleotides, the CDR3 is TGCGCCAGGGGAAATGGGACTCTACTCCCAGATACGCAGTATTTT.

This clone appeared a few times. The chain is built from TRBV27 and TRBJ1-1; a possible D gene is TRBD1 (5 bases). The V and J ends lost 5 bases and 1 base respectively, with 8 bases between them. The CDR3 extends over 13 amino acids. Germline V CDR1 and CDR2: MNHEY, SMNVEV (reference sequence). CDR3 bases: TGTGCCAGCAGTATTGGGGGGAACACTGAAGCTTTCTTT. Protein sequence: CASSIGGNTEAFF.

This clone was seen more than once but under ten times. This chain uses TRBV5-6 with TRBJ1-1, with D unresolved. The CDR3 loop spans 12 amino acids. The V gene lost 7 bases and the J gene lost 4 bases, with 11 bases spanning the gap. The germline CDR1 and CDR2 sequences are SGHDT and YYEEEE. Here the CDR3 reads CASHRGGTEAFF. CDR3 sequence (DNA): TGTGCCAGCCACAGAGGCGGCACTGAAGCTTTCTTT.

In this sample, this clone turned up a few times. For the CDR3, the DNA is TGTGCCAGCAGTGCTGGGACCGTCAGCACAGATACGCAGTATTTT. This codes for CASSAGTVSTDTQYF. This chain connects TRBV2 to TRBJ2-3; either TRBD1 or TRBD2 may supply D (5 bases each). The CDR3 contains 15 residues. Trimming left V 4 bases short and J 0 bases short, with 11 bases between. CDR1 and CDR2 from the germline V gene are SNHLY and FYNNEI.

The chain employs TRBV6-5 and TRBJ1-1; TRBD1 is a possible D gene (5 bases). The V gene lost 5 bases and the J gene lost 11 bases, with 12 bases spanning the gap. The germline V gene has CDR1 MNHEY and CDR2 SVGAGI. This CDR3 has 11 residues. CDR3 residues: CASSEWGEAFF. Written as DNA, the CDR3 is TGTGCCAGCAGTGAATGGGGGGAGGCTTTCTTT.

This chain joins TRBV7-9 and TRBJ1-1; no clear D. The CDR3 is made up of 13 amino acids. Germline CDR1 and CDR2: SEHNR and FQNEAQ (reference sequence). Trimming removed 1 base at V and 1 base at J, with 4 bases between. The chain's CDR3 is CASSLVPNTEAFF. In nucleotides, the CDR3 is TGTGCCAGCAGCTTAGTACCGAACACTGAAGCTTTCTTT.

CDR3: CASSQEWGYSNQPQHF. The CDR3 nucleotides are TGCGCCAGCAGCCAAGAATGGGGTTATAGCAATCAGCCCCAGCATTTT. The chain joins TRBV4-1 to TRBJ1-5; D unresolved. The length of the CDR3 is 16 residues. CDR1 and CDR2 from the germline V gene are MGHRA and YSYEKL. The V gene lost 0 bases and the J gene lost 0 bases, with 9 bases spanning the gap.

The CDR3 coding sequence is TGTGCCAGCAGCTTAGACAGGGGGCACTCTGGAAACACCATATATTTT. Encoded protein: CASSLDRGHSGNTIYF. This rearrangement joins TRBV7-2 to TRBJ1-3, with TRBD1 matching over 9 bases. CDR3 length: 16 residues. Germline V gene sequence: CDR1 SGHTA, CDR2 FQGNSA. Unmatched junction bases numbered 1, after V lost 1 base and J lost 0 bases. Complete variable domain (other parts from reference TRBV7-2 and TRBJ1-3): GAGVSQSPSNKVTEKGKDVELRCDPISGHTALYWYRQSLGQGLEFLIYFQGNSAPDKSGLPSDRFSAERTGGSVSTLTIQRTQQEDSAVYLCASSLDRGHSGNTIYFGEGSWLTVV.

This clone is classed as medium-sized (0.01 to 0.1%). The rearrangement uses TRBV6-1 and TRBJ2-7; D may match TRBD1 or TRBD2 (5 bases each). CDR3 size: 13 residues. Germline-derived CDR1 and CDR2 are MNHNS and SASEGT. Trimming removed 10 bases at V and 0 bases at J, with 13 bases between. CDR3 region: CAIRDGSSYEQYF. The CDR3 region has the DNA TGTGCCATAAGGGACGGCAGCTCCTACGAGCAGTACTTC.

This sequence joins TRBV7-9 and TRBJ2-7; tentative D call: TRBD1 (6 bases). CDR1 and CDR2 from the germline V gene are SEHNR and FQNEAQ (reference sequence). The length of the CDR3 is 15 residues. The V end lost 4 bases, the J end lost 2 bases, and 15 bases lay between the germline ends. The CDR3 bases are TGTGCCAGCAGCTCCACCCCTGGACAGACCTACGAGCAGTACTTC. It encodes CASSSTPGQTYEQYF.

This chain connects TRBV11-2 to TRBJ2-3, with no clear D. This CDR3 has 15 residues. Germline CDR1 and CDR2: SGHAT and FQNNGV. V was pared by 6 bases and J by 3 bases, with 16 bases between. The CDR3 nucleotides are TGTGCCAGCAGTCCACGGATTACTACTACAGATACGCAGTATTTT. This sequence encodes CASSPRITTTDTQYF.

This clone has just a few counts. This chain connects TRBV7-8 to TRBJ2-3; possibly TRBD1 for D (5 bases). The CDR3 contains 11 residues. Germline CDR1 reads SGHVS; CDR2 reads FQNEAQ. The ends were cut back, 10 bases at V and 7 bases at J, with 12 bases in the middle. The CDR3 loop is CAILGENTQYF. CDR3 DNA: TGTGCCATCTTAGGGGAAAATACGCAGTATTTT.

V and J are TRBV19 and TRBJ1-1; D gene unclear. CDR3 length equals 12 residues. Germline CDR1 reads LNHDA; CDR2 reads SQIVND (reference sequence). V lost 1 base and J lost 7, with 7 bases in between. The CDR3 region is CASSIGGFEAFF. The DNA for the CDR3 is TGTGCCAGTAGTATAGGAGGTTTTGAAGCTTTCTTT. Full variable domain (missing parts from reference TRBV19 and TRBJ1-1): DGGITQSPKYLFRKEGQNVTLSCEQNLNHDAMYWYRQDPGQGLRLIYYSQIVNDFQKGDIAEGYSVSREKKESFPLTVTSAQKNPTAFYLCASSIGGFEAFFGQGTRLTVV.

The gene calls are TRBV2 and TRBJ2-7, with D perhaps TRBD2 (6 bases). This CDR3 spans 13 amino acids. Trimming took 7 bases from V and 2 from J, leaving 12 bases between them. Germline loops: CDR1 SNHLY, CDR2 FYNNEI. In nucleotides, the CDR3 is TGTGCCAGCATGGGACTCTTTACCTACGAGCAGTACTTC. Translating it yields CASMGLFTYEQYF.

V usage is TRBV4-1 and J usage is TRBJ1-5, with no clear D. Germline CDR1 and CDR2: MGHRA and YSYEKL. This CDR3 spans 15 amino acids. V was cut by 0 bases and J by 4 bases, with 10 bases left in between. In DNA form, the CDR3 reads TGCGCCAGCAGCCAAGACGGGATTGCAAATCAGCCCCAGCATTTT. Translating gives CASSQDGIANQPQHF.